Following are 7 T cell receptor beta chains from one sample sequenced in a study of control samples from healthy donors and cancer patients. Generated by immunoSEQ multiplex PCR, the TCRdb table keeps only in-frame clones and is missing some. In the table there are around 170,000 clones, 90% to 95% of which are singletons. Specimen: blood. The receptors were sampled from a woman under 40 in good health.

This clone has just a few counts. J is TRBJ2-1 and V is TRBV7-8; 8 bases fit TRBD2. V gave up 4 bases and J gave up 10 bases; unmatched junction bases: 12. The CDR3 covers 15 residues. The germline V gene encodes CDR1 SGHVS and CDR2 FQNEAQ. The CDR3 loop is CASSSRRLAGWEQFF. CDR3 nucleotide sequence: TGTGCCAGCAGCTCGCGTCGCTTAGCGGGATGGGAGCAGTTCTTC. The variable domain in full, with the rest retrieved from reference TRBV7-8 and TRBJ2-1, is GAGVSQSPRYKVAKRGQDVALRCDPISGHVSLFWYQQALGQGPEFLTYFQNEAQLDKSGLPSDRFFAERPEGSVSTLKIQRTQQEDSAVYLCASSSRRLAGWEQFFGPGTRLTVL.

This chain joins TRBV2 and TRBJ2-3; D may correspond to TRBD1 or TRBD2 (5 bases each). The germline V and J ends were trimmed by 5 bases and 3 bases, with 12 bases remaining between them. The CDR3 consists of 14 residues. Germline V CDR1 and CDR2: SNHLY, FYNNEI. CDR3 DNA: TGTGCCAGCAGTAGGGACCGGAGGACAGATACGCAGTATTTT. This sequence encodes CASSRDRRTDTQYF.

The chain couples TRBV2 to TRBJ2-3, with 11 bases matching TRBD2. J lost 2 bases, V lost 1 base, and 2 bases had no gene match. From germline, CDR1 is SNHLY and CDR2 FYNNEI. The CDR3 is 16 amino acids. CDR3 amino acids: CASSEGLAGHTDTQYF. The CDR3 DNA reads TGTGCCAGCAGTGAAGGACTAGCGGGGCACACAGATACGCAGTATTTT.

This clone was found once. The V gene is TRBV19, the J gene TRBJ1-6, with TRBD1 identical over 7 bases. CDR1 is LNHDA and CDR2 is SQIVND in the germline V gene (reference sequence). With V trimmed by 5 bases and J by 5 bases, 3 bases remained unmatched. The CDR3 covers 14 residues. The CDR3 loop reads CASSPGQDNSPLHF. As DNA, the CDR3 is TGTGCCAGTAGTCCCGGACAGGATAATTCACCCCTCCACTTT.

The gene calls are TRBV7-3 and TRBJ2-3; possible D gene TRBD2, 6 bases. CDR3 length: 16 amino acids. The V gene lost 8 bases and the J gene lost 5 bases, with 23 bases spanning the gap. Germline CDR1 reads SGHTA; CDR2 reads FQGTGA. CDR3: CASAVGFGGVEDTQYF. CDR3 in DNA: TGTGCCAGCGCAGTCGGCTTCGGGGGAGTGGAAGATACGCAGTATTTT.

The CDR3 coding sequence is TGTGCCAGCAGCCGGGACGAATACAATGAGCAGTTCTTC. Residues: CASSRDEYNEQFF. The rearrangement uses TRBV6-5 and TRBJ2-1; either TRBD1 or TRBD2 may fit D (5 bases each). V was cut by 6 bases and J by 4 bases, with 10 bases left in between. The germline CDR1 and CDR2 sequences are MNHEY and SVGAGI. This CDR3 contains 13 residues.

The rearrangement uses TRBV7-9 and TRBJ1-1, with D unresolved. The germline V gene has CDR1 SEHNR and CDR2 FQNEAQ (reference sequence). The CDR3 sequence is 14 residues long. The V and J ends lost 1 base and 8 bases respectively, with 14 bases between them. Written as DNA, the CDR3 is TGTGCCAGCAGCTTAGGGGTCAAGAGGCAAGAAGCTTTCTTT. Translated, it gives CASSLGVKRQEAFF.